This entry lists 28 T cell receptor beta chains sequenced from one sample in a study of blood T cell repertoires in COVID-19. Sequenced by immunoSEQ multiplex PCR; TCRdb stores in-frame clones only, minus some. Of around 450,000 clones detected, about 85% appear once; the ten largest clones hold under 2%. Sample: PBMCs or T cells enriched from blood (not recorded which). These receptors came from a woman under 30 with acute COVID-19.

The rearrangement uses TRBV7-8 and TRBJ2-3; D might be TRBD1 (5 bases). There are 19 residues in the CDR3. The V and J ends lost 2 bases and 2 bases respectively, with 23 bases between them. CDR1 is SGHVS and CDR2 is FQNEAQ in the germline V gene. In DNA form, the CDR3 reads TGTGCCAGCAGCTTACCAAACTTACAGGTTTTCCGGAACACAGATACGCAGTATTTT. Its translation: CASSLPNLQVFRNTDTQYF.

In DNA, the CDR3 is TGTGCCAGCAGTTTAGGTGTCGGGGGCTACACCTTC. Translation: CASSLGVGGYTF. The chain uses TRBV12-3 or TRBV12-4 and TRBJ1-2; no clear D gene. The CDR3 consists of 12 residues. The V end was cut by 1 base, the J end by 8 bases, with 8 bases between.

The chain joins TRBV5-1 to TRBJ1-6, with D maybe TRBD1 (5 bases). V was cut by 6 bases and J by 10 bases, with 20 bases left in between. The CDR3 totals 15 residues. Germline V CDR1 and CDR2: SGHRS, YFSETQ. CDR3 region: CASKVEQAGRSPLHF. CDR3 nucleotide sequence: TGCGCCAGCAAGGTAGAACAGGCGGGGAGATCACCCCTCCACTTT. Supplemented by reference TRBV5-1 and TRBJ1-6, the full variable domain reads KAGVTQTPRYLIKTRGQQVTLSCSPISGHRSVSWYQQTPGQGLQFLFEYFSETQRNKGNFPGRFSGRQFSNSRSEMNVSTLELGDSALYLCASKVEQAGRSPLHFGNGTRLTVT.

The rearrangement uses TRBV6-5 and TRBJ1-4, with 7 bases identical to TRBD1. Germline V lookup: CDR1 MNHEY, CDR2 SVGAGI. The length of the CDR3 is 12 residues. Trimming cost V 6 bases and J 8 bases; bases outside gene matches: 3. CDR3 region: CASRTGLEKLFF. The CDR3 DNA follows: TGTGCCAGCAGGACAGGGTTGGAAAAACTGTTTTTT.

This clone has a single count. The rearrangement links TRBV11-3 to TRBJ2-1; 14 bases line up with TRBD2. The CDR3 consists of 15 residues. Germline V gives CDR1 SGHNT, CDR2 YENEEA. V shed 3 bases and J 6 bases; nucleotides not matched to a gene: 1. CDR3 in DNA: TGTGCCAGCAGCTTGGGACTAGCGGGAGTCAATGAGCAGTTCTTC. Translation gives CASSLGLAGVNEQFF.

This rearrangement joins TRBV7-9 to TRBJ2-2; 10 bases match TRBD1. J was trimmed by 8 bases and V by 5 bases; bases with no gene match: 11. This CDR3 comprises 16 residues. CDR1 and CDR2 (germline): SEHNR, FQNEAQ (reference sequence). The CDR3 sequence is CASSPPAGQGFGELFF. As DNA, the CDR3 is TGTGCCAGCAGCCCCCCCGCGGGACAGGGGTTTGGGGAGCTGTTTTTT.

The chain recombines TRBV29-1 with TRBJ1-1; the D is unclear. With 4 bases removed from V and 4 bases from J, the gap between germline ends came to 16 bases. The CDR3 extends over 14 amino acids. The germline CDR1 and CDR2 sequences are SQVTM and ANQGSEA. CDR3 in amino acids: CSVGGVREGTEAFF. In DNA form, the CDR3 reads TGCAGCGTTGGAGGAGTGAGGGAGGGCACTGAAGCTTTCTTT.

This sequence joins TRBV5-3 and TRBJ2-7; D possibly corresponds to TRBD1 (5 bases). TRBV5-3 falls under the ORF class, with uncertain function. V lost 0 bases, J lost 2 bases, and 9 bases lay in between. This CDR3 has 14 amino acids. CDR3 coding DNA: TGTGCCAGAAGCTTGGCCAGGGAAACCTACGAGCAGTACTTC. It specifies CARSLARETYEQYF.

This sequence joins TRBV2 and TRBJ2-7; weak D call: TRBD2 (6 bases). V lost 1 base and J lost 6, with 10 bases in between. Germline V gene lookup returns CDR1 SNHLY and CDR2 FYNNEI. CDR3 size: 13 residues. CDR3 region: CASSEDLASEQYF. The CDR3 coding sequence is TGTGCCAGCAGTGAAGACCTAGCGTCCGAGCAGTACTTC. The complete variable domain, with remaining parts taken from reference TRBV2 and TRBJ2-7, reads EPEVTQTPSHQVTQMGQEVILRCVPISNHLYFYWYRQILGQKVEFLVSFYNNEISEKSEIFDDQFSVERPDGSNFTLKIRSTKLEDSAMYFCASSEDLASEQYFGPGTRLTVT.

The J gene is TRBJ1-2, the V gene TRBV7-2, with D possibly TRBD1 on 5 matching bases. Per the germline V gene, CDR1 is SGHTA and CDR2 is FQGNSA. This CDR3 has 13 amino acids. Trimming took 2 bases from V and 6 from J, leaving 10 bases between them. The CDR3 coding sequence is TGTGCCAGCAGCTTACGGCGGGACCATGGCTACACCTTC. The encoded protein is CASSLRRDHGYTF.

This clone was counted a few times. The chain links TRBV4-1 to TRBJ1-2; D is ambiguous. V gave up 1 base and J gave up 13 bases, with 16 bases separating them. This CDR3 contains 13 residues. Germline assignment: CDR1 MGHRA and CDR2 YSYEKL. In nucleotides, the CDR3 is TGCGCCAGCAGCCAAGTAGGTCAGGCCGGTCGCACCTTC. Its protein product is CASSQVGQAGRTF.

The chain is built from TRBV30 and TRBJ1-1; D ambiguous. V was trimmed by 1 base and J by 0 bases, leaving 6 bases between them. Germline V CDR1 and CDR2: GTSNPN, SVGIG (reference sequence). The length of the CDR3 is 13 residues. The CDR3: CAWSAGVNTEAFF. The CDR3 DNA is TGTGCCTGGAGTGCCGGGGTGAACACTGAAGCTTTCTTT.

The CDR3 nucleotides are TGTGCCAGCAGCGGGCCGGGGGATGAAAAACTGTTTTTT. The encoded protein is CASSGPGDEKLFF. The chain combines TRBV6-6 with TRBJ1-4; TRBD1 is a possible D gene (5 bases). The CDR3 is 13 residues long. Germline-derived CDR1 and CDR2 are MNHNY and SVGAGI (reference sequence). Trimming stripped 6 bases from V and 6 bases from J, with 11 bases between.

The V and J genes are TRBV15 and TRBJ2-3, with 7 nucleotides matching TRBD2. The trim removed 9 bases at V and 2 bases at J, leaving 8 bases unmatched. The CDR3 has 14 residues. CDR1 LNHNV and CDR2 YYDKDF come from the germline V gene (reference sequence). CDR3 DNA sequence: TGTGCCACAAAGACTAGCTATAACACAGATACGCAGTATTTT. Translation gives CATKTSYNTDTQYF.

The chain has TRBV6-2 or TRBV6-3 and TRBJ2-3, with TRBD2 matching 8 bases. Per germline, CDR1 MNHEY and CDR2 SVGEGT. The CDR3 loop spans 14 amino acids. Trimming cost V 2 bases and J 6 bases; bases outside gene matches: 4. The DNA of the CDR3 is TGTGCCAGCAGTTACAGCGGGGGCGCGGATACGCAGTATTTT. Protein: CASSYSGGADTQYF.

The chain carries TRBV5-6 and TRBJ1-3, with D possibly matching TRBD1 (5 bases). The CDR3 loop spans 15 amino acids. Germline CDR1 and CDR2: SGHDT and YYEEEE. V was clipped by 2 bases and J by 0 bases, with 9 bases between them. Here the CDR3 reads CASSFYRYSGNTIYF. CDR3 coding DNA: TGTGCCAGCAGCTTTTACAGGTACTCTGGAAACACCATATATTTT.

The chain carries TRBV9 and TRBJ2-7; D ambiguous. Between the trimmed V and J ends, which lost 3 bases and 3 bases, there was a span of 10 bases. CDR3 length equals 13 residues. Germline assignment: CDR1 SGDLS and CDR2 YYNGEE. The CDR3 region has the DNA TGTGCCAGCAGCGCCGCCGACATCTACGAGCAGTACTTC. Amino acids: CASSAADIYEQYF.

CDR3 in DNA: TGCGCCAGCAGCCCGGCGGACAGGGATAATTCACCCCTCCACTTT. This codes for CASSPADRDNSPLHF. The rearrangement joins TRBV4-3 to TRBJ1-6; 8 positions agree with TRBD1. Germline V gene data show CDR1 as LGHNA and CDR2 as YSLEER. CDR3 length: 15 residues. V was pared by 4 bases and J by 5 bases, with 4 bases of the junction left unmatched.

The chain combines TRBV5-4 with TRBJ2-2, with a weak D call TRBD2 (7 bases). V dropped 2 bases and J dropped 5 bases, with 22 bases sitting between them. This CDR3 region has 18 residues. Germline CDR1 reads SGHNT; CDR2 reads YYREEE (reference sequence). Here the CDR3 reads CASSLNRGATGVTGELFF. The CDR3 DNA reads TGTGCCAGCAGCTTAAACCGGGGGGCGACCGGTGTGACCGGGGAGCTGTTTTTT.

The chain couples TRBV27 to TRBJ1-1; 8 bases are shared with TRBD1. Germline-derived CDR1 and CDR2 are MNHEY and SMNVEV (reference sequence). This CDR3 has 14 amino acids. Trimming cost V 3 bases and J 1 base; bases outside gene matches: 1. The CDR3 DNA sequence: TGTGCCAGCAGTTTTCAGGGGGCGAACACTGAAGCTTTCTTT. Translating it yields CASSFQGANTEAFF.

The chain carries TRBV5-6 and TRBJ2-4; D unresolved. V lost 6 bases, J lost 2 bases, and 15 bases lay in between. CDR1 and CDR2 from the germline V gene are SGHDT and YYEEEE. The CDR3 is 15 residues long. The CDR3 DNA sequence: TGTGCCAGCATTCGGTCGGGTCTGTCCAAAAACATTCAGTACTTC. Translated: CASIRSGLSKNIQYF.

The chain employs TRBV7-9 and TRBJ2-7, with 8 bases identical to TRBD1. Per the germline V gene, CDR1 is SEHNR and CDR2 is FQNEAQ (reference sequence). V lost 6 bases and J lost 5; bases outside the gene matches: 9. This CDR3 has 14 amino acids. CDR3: CASSLGQGLHEQYF. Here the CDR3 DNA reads TGTGCCAGCAGTCTTGGACAGGGCTTGCACGAGCAGTACTTC.

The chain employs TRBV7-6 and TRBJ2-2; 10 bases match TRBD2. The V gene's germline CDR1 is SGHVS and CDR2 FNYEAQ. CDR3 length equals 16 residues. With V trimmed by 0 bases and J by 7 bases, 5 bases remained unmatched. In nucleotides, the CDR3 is TGTGCCAGCAGCTTAGCCTCTAGCGGGAGCGTCGGGGAGCTGTTTTTT. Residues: CASSLASSGSVGELFF.

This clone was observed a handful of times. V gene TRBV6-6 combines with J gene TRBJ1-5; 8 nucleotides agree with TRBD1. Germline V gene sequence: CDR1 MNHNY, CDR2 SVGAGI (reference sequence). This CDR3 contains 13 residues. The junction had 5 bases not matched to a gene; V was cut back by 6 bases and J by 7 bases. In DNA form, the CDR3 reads TGTGCCAGCAGGGGACAGGCGGAACAGCCCCAGCATTTT. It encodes CASRGQAEQPQHF.

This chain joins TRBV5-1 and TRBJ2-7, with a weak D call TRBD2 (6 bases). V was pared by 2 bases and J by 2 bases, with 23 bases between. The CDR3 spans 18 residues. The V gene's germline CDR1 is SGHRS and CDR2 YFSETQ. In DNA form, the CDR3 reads TGCGCCAGCAGCTTCCGGGGCGCCGAAGGGACTCATGCCTACGAGCAGTACTTC. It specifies CASSFRGAEGTHAYEQYF.

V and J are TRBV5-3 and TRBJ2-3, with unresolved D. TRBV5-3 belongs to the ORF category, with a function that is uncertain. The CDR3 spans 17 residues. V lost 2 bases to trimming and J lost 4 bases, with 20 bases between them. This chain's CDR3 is CARSLLIETLGSDTQYF. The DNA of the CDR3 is TGTGCCAGAAGCTTATTGATTGAGACCCTCGGGTCAGATACGCAGTATTTT.

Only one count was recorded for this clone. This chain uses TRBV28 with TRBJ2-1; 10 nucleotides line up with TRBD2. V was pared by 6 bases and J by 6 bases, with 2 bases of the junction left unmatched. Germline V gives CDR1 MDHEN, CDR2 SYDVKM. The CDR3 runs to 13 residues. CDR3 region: CASSASGSNEQFF. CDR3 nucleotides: TGTGCCAGCAGCGCTAGCGGGAGCAATGAGCAGTTCTTC.

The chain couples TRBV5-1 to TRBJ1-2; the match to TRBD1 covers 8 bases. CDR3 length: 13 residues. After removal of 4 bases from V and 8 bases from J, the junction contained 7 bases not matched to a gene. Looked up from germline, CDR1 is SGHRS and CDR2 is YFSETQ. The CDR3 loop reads CASSTTQGDGYTF. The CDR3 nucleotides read TGCGCCAGCAGCACAACACAGGGGGACGGCTACACCTTC.